Each of the 19 T cell receptor beta chains below was sequenced from the same sample in a study of blood T cell repertoires in COVID-19. The table came from immunoSEQ multiplex PCR; TCRdb's copy has only in-frame clones and leaves some out. The sample records over 60,000 clones, roughly nine tenths being singletons. Sequencing was performed on peripheral blood. Source of these receptors: a man between 60 and 75 years old with acute or convalescent COVID-19.

V gene TRBV12-3 or TRBV12-4 combines with J gene TRBJ2-3; TRBD2 matches at 7 bases. The CDR3 has 13 amino acids. The V and J ends lost 5 bases and 3 bases, in that order; junction bases with no gene match: 2. The CDR3 DNA sequence: TGTGCCAGCAGTACCGGGGGGACAGATACGCAGTATTTT. This codes for CASSTGGTDTQYF.

CDR3 sequence: CASSDTGIPEAFF. DNA of the CDR3: TGTGCCAGCAGTGATACAGGGATCCCTGAAGCTTTCTTT. The chain uses TRBV25-1 and TRBJ1-1; D perhaps matches TRBD1 (6 bases). Trimming left V 3 bases short and J 6 bases short, with 11 bases between. The length of the CDR3 is 13 residues. Per germline, CDR1 MGHDK and CDR2 SYGVNS.

This chain connects TRBV6-5 to TRBJ1-1, with TRBD1 matching 9 bases. Germline V gives CDR1 MNHEY, CDR2 SVGAGI. V was pared by 10 bases and J by 7 bases, with 10 bases of the junction left unmatched. The length of the CDR3 is 13 residues. In DNA, the CDR3 is TGTGCCACTCGTAGGACAGGGGATGATGAAGCTTTCTTT. Its protein product is CATRRTGDDEAFF.

The chain employs TRBV20-1 and TRBJ2-1, with D hard to call. Trimming left V 3 bases short and J 0 bases short, with 6 bases between. This CDR3 region has 13 residues. The germline V gene encodes CDR1 DFQATT and CDR2 SNEGSKA (reference sequence). CDR3 sequence (DNA): TGCAGTGCTAGTCTCAGCTCCTACAATGAGCAGTTCTTC. This translates into CSASLSSYNEQFF.

The chain uses TRBV5-1 and TRBJ1-6, with TRBD1 matching 8 bases. The CDR3 is made up of 23 amino acids. V shed 0 bases, J shed 3 bases, and the junction held 23 bases outside the gene matches. Per germline, CDR1 SGHRS and CDR2 YFSETQ. The CDR3 DNA is TGCGCCAGCAGCTTGGTGGGACCGTCCTATCGACAGGGGACTGTGTACTATAATTCACCCCTCCACTTT. Translation: CASSLVGPSYRQGTVYYNSPLHF.

V and J are TRBV30 and TRBJ1-1; tentatively, D is TRBD1 (5 bases). This CDR3 comprises 14 residues. V lost 3 bases, J lost 0 bases, and 11 bases lay in between. CDR1 GTSNPN and CDR2 SVGIG come from the germline V gene (reference sequence). The DNA of the CDR3 is TGTGCCTGGAGACTATCAGGGATGAACACTGAAGCTTTCTTT. Amino acids: CAWRLSGMNTEAFF.

This clone was counted once. The CDR3 region has the DNA TGTGCCAGCAGCTTCCTGACAGGGGCCGGGACTGAAGCTTTCTTT. Protein product: CASSFLTGAGTEAFF. The J gene is TRBJ1-1, the V gene TRBV7-9; 8 bases agree with TRBD1. V lost 3 bases and J lost 5; bases outside the gene matches: 8. This CDR3 is built from 15 residues. Germline CDR1 is SEHNR and CDR2 is FQNEAQ (reference sequence).

The J gene is TRBJ2-3, the V gene TRBV9; TRBD2 matches 7 bases. CDR1 is SGDLS and CDR2 is YYNGEE in the germline V gene. This CDR3 has 17 amino acids. The junction had 14 bases not matched to a gene; V was cut back by 4 bases and J by 3 bases. In nucleotides, the CDR3 is TGTGCCAGCAGCCCAGGGAAAGCAGGGAGGGGAACAGATACGCAGTATTTT. Residues: CASSPGKAGRGTDTQYF.

The rearrangement links TRBV19 to TRBJ1-1; no clear D gene. Looked up from germline, CDR1 is LNHDA and CDR2 is SQIVND (reference sequence). V was clipped by 3 bases and J by 1 base, with 12 bases between them. CDR3 length equals 15 residues. In DNA, the CDR3 is TGTGCCAGTAGTATCGGTGGCAGGCAGAACACTGAAGCTTTCTTT. This translates into CASSIGGRQNTEAFF.

The chain combines TRBV18 with TRBJ1-1, with TRBD1 matching over 7 bases. This CDR3 spans 15 amino acids. The V segment lost 5 bases and the J segment 6 bases; nucleotides outside the gene matches: 12. The germline CDR1 and CDR2 sequences are KGHSH and LQKENI. As DNA, the CDR3 is TGTGCCAGCTCATCGAGTGTTACAGGGGCTGCTGAAGCTTTCTTT. It specifies CASSSSVTGAAEAFF.

The V and J genes are TRBV5-4 and TRBJ2-4; D might be TRBD2 (6 bases). The V end was cut by 10 bases, the J end by 0 bases, with 20 bases between. CDR1 SGHNT and CDR2 YYREEE come from the germline V gene (reference sequence). The CDR3 has 16 amino acids. The CDR3 loop is CASAPGTPTAKNIQYF. The CDR3 region has the DNA TGTGCCTCCGCTCCCGGGACTCCCACAGCCAAAAACATTCAGTACTTC.

This sequence joins TRBV2 and TRBJ1-5; 8 bases fit TRBD1. With 5 bases clipped from V and 5 bases from J, the junction kept 5 bases outside the gene matches. Germline V gives CDR1 SNHLY, CDR2 FYNNEI. There are 14 residues in the CDR3. CDR3 DNA sequence: TGTGCCAGCAGTTTTGACAGGGGAGATCAGCCCCAGCATTTT. Translation gives CASSFDRGDQPQHF.

The rearrangement joins TRBV7-3 to TRBJ2-2; D unresolved. This CDR3 comprises 12 residues. Trimming stripped 5 bases from V and 3 bases from J, with 4 bases between. Germline assignment: CDR1 SGHTA and CDR2 FQGTGA. The CDR3 protein is CASSLYTGELFF. The CDR3 DNA is TGTGCCAGCAGCCTATACACCGGGGAGCTGTTTTTT.

The chain links TRBV7-9 to TRBJ1-2, with a tentative D call TRBD1 (6 bases). Looked up from germline, CDR1 is SEHNR and CDR2 is FQNEAQ (reference sequence). The CDR3 loop spans 13 amino acids. The V and J ends lost 5 bases and 2 bases respectively, with 9 bases between them. The CDR3 sequence is CASSEGVNYGYTF. Here the CDR3 DNA reads TGTGCCAGCAGCGAGGGGGTGAACTATGGCTACACCTTC.

J is TRBJ2-1 and V is TRBV19; 9 nucleotides line up with TRBD1. Trimming removed 5 bases from V and 9 bases from J; junction bases left unmatched: 11. The germline CDR1 and CDR2 sequences are LNHDA and SQIVND (reference sequence). The CDR3 is made up of 15 amino acids. The CDR3 region has the DNA TGTGCCAGTAGTGTTGGGACAGGGAGGAGGAGTGAGCAGTTCTTC. The encoded protein is CASSVGTGRRSEQFF.

This clone was seen only a few times. The chain recombines TRBV12-5 with TRBJ2-7, with a weak D call TRBD2 (6 bases). The CDR3 extends over 17 amino acids. V was pared by 0 bases and J by 3 bases, with 18 bases between. Germline V gene lookup returns CDR1 LGHNT and CDR2 FRNRAP. CDR3 DNA: TGTGCTAGTGGTTTGGTCCGCGGGGACGGAAGGAACTACGAGCAGTACTTC. Residues: CASGLVRGDGRNYEQYF.

This chain connects TRBV15 to TRBJ2-1; 7 positions agree with TRBD1. CDR1 and CDR2 (germline): LNHNV, YYDKDF (reference sequence). Trimming at V came to 3 bases and at J to 8 bases, leaving 13 bases not matched to a gene. The CDR3 totals 16 residues. The CDR3 coding sequence is TGTGCCACCAGCAGTTTTCAAGAGGGGGCGCGGGATGAGCAGTTCTTC. Translating it yields CATSSFQEGARDEQFF.

The J gene is TRBJ1-1, the V gene TRBV9; D unclear. CDR3 length: 14 amino acids. The V end was cut by 4 bases, the J end by 1 base, with 11 bases between. CDR1 and CDR2 from the germline V gene are SGDLS and YYNGEE. CDR3 protein: CASSPLLRNTEAFF. In DNA, the CDR3 is TGTGCCAGCAGCCCGCTTTTGAGGAACACTGAAGCTTTCTTT.

A note on this clone: Other DNA sequences in the same sample also yield this CDR3. The chain carries TRBV13 and TRBJ2-2, with D perhaps matching TRBD1 (5 bases). Germline values: CDR1 PRHDT, CDR2 FYEKMQ (reference sequence). The CDR3 extends over 13 amino acids. V dropped 2 bases and J dropped 6 bases, with 7 bases sitting between them. The CDR3 reads CASSLQGPGELFF. The CDR3 DNA sequence: TGTGCCAGCAGCTTACAGGGCCCCGGGGAGCTGTTTTTT.